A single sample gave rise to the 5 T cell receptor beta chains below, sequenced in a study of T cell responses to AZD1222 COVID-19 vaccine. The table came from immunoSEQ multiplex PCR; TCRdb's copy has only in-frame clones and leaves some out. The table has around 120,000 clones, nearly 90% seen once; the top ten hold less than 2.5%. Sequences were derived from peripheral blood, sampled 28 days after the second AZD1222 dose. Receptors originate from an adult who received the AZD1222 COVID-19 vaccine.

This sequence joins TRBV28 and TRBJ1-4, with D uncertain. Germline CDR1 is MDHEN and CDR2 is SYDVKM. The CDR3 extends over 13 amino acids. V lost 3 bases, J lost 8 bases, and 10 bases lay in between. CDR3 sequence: CASSLWRREKLFF. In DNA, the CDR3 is TGTGCCAGCAGTTTGTGGCGGAGGGAAAAACTGTTTTTT. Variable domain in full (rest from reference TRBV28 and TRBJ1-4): DVKVTQSSRYLVKRTGEKVFLECVQDMDHENMFWYRQDPGLGLRLIYFSYDVKMKEKGDIPEGYSVSREKKERFSLILESASTNQTSMYLCASSLWRREKLFFGSGTQLSVL.

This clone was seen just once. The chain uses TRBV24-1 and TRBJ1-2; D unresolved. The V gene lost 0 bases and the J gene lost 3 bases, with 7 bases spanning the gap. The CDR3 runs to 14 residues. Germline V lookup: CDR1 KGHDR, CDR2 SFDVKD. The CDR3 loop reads CATSDLSTYYGYTF. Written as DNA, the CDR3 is TGTGCCACCAGTGATTTGAGCACCTACTATGGCTACACCTTC.

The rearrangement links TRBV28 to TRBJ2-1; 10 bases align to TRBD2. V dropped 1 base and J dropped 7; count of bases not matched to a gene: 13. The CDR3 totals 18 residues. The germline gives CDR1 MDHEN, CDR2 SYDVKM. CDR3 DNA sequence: TGTGCCAGCAGTTTATTTTTCCCCCTAGCGGGAGTTCAGAATGAGCAGTTCTTC. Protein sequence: CASSLFFPLAGVQNEQFF.

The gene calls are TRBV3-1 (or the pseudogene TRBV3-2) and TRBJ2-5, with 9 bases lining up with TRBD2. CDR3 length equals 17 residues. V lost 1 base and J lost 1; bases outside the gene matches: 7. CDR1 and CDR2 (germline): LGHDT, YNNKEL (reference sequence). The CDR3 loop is CASSQGLLTSGQETQYF. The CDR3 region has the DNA TGTGCCAGCAGCCAAGGCCTCCTGACTAGCGGCCAAGAGACCCAGTACTTC.

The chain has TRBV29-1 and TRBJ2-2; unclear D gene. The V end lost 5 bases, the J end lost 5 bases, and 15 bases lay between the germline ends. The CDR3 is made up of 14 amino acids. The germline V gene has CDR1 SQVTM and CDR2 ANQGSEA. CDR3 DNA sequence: TGCAGCGTTAGCGCGCGTGGGGTAACCGGGGAGCTGTTTTTT. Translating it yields CSVSARGVTGELFF.